One sample yielded the 19 T cell receptor beta chains listed below, sequenced in a study of T cell responses to AZD1222 COVID-19 vaccine. Profiled with immunoSEQ multiplex PCR; TCRdb holds only in-frame clones, not every one. The sample holds over 110,000 clones, around 91% seen once. The material sequenced was peripheral blood, taken 28 days after the second AZD1222 dose. These receptors were collected from an adult who received the AZD1222 COVID-19 vaccine.

This sequence joins TRBV29-1 and TRBJ2-1; D not resolved. Trimming cost V 0 bases and J 14 bases, with 20 bases left between them. The V gene's germline CDR1 is SQVTM and CDR2 ANQGSEA. The CDR3 consists of 14 residues. The CDR3: CSVEDLLDPPIEFF. CDR3 DNA: TGCAGCGTTGAAGATCTCCTCGACCCCCCTATAGAGTTCTTC.

V and J are TRBV11-2 and TRBJ2-1, with TRBD2 identical over 9 bases. V lost 0 bases and J lost 5; bases outside the gene matches: 5. The V gene's germline CDR1 is SGHAT and CDR2 FQNNGV. CDR3 length: 16 residues. Here the CDR3 DNA reads TGTGCCAGCAGCTTAGATTGGCGACTAGCGGACAATGAGCAGTTCTTC. Translated: CASSLDWRLADNEQFF.

The V and J genes are TRBV12-3 or TRBV12-4 and TRBJ1-1; no clear D. The CDR3 runs to 13 residues. The germline V and J ends were trimmed by 7 bases and 0 bases, with 9 bases remaining between them. DNA for the CDR3: TGTGCCAGCACTCTAGACTTGAACACTGAAGCTTTCTTT. Translated, it gives CASTLDLNTEAFF.

A single count supports this clone. The rearrangement links TRBV28 to TRBJ2-3, with 7 bases that match TRBD2. Per germline, CDR1 MDHEN and CDR2 SYDVKM. J gave up 1 base and V 6 bases, and 4 bases lay outside the gene matches. The CDR3 loop spans 14 amino acids. CDR3 sequence (DNA): TGTGCCAGCAGGCAAGCGGGGCGCACAGATACGCAGTATTTT. Translation: CASRQAGRTDTQYF.

The V and J genes are TRBV6-2 or TRBV6-3 and TRBJ2-2; the D is unclear. V dropped 7 bases and J dropped 5 bases, with 14 bases sitting between them. The V gene's germline CDR1 is MNHEY and CDR2 SVGEGT. The CDR3 contains 14 residues. This chain's CDR3 is CASTPTSSTGELFF. The CDR3 nucleotides are TGTGCCAGCACCCCCACGAGTTCGACCGGGGAGCTGTTTTTT.

The chain carries TRBV5-6 and TRBJ2-1; tentative D call: TRBD2 (6 bases). V was clipped by 3 bases and J by 7 bases, with 11 bases between them. The CDR3 is made up of 13 amino acids. The germline CDR1 and CDR2 sequences are SGHDT and YYEEEE. CDR3 sequence reads: CASSSGTWNEQFF. For the CDR3, the DNA is TGTGCCAGCAGCTCCGGGACTTGGAATGAGCAGTTCTTC.

The V gene is TRBV19, the J gene TRBJ1-5; D is unclear. Germline V gene data show CDR1 as LNHDA and CDR2 as SQIVND (reference sequence). With 7 bases removed from V and 8 bases from J, the gap between germline ends came to 24 bases. This CDR3 contains 16 residues. The CDR3, as DNA: TGTGCCAGTACATTAATCGGCAGAAGTTTAAGGGAGCCCCAGCATTTT. It specifies CASTLIGRSLREPQHF.

This chain connects TRBV7-2 to TRBJ1-5; no clear D. Trimming removed 5 bases at V and 0 bases at J, with 14 bases between. This CDR3 spans 16 amino acids. The germline V gene encodes CDR1 SGHTA and CDR2 FQGNSA. The CDR3 DNA is TGTGCCAGCAGCCTGGGCCCTCTTTATAGCAATCAGCCCCAGCATTTT. It codes for CASSLGPLYSNQPQHF.

The V gene is TRBV2, the J gene TRBJ1-1, with D possibly TRBD1 on 6 matching bases. In germline, CDR1 is SNHLY, CDR2 FYNNEI. V lost 5 bases to trimming and J lost 1 base, with 11 bases between them. CDR3 size: 14 residues. The CDR3 DNA is TGTGCCAGCAGTTGGGACATAGGGAACACTGAAGCTTTCTTT. This encodes CASSWDIGNTEAFF.

This rearrangement joins TRBV28 to TRBJ2-1; D perhaps matches TRBD2 (6 bases). CDR1 is MDHEN, CDR2 SYDVKM, per germline. There are 15 residues in the CDR3. The V end lost 6 bases, the J end lost 4 bases, and 16 bases lay between the germline ends. The CDR3 DNA sequence: TGTGCCAGCAGAGACGTCCGGGAGACATACAATGAGCAGTTCTTC. Translating gives CASRDVRETYNEQFF.

This clone occurred once. The chain couples TRBV12-3 or TRBV12-4 to TRBJ1-5; no reliable D call. There are 13 residues in the CDR3. The V and J ends lost 5 bases and 9 bases respectively, with 14 bases between them. CDR3 sequence: CASSPSPEGPQHF. In DNA, the CDR3 is TGTGCCAGCAGTCCATCCCCCGAAGGGCCCCAGCATTTT.

This clone was recorded only once. The rearrangement uses TRBV5-1 and TRBJ1-1; D ambiguous. This CDR3 spans 13 amino acids. The germline V gene encodes CDR1 SGHRS and CDR2 YFSETQ. Deletions cut 2 bases from V and 3 bases from J, with 8 bases between. In nucleotides, the CDR3 is TGCGCCAGCAGCTTCGGGGAAGACACTGAAGCTTTCTTT. Translating gives CASSFGEDTEAFF.

The chain employs TRBV27 and TRBJ2-1; D is unresolved. CDR3 length: 9 amino acids. Germline V gives CDR1 MNHEY, CDR2 SMNVEV (reference sequence). Trimming left V 8 bases short and J 8 bases short, with 4 bases between. This chain's CDR3 is CASGHEQFF. Written as DNA, the CDR3 is TGTGCCAGCGGGCATGAGCAGTTCTTC.

This chain connects TRBV18 to TRBJ2-7; perhaps D is TRBD1 or TRBD2 (5 bases each). Trimming pared 5 bases from V and 1 base from J, leaving 9 bases between. From germline, CDR1 is KGHSH and CDR2 LQKENI. There are 13 residues in the CDR3. DNA of the CDR3: TGTGCCAGCTCAGGGACCCAATCCTACGAGCAGTACTTC. Its translation: CASSGTQSYEQYF.

V usage is TRBV30 and J usage is TRBJ1-2; D not certain. The V and J ends lost 3 bases and 6 bases respectively, with 8 bases between them. This CDR3 is built from 11 residues. Germline-derived CDR1 and CDR2 are GTSNPN and SVGIG (reference sequence). This chain's CDR3 is CAWSTWDGYTF. The CDR3 DNA follows: TGTGCCTGGAGCACCTGGGATGGCTACACCTTC.

V usage is TRBV29-1 and J usage is TRBJ1-2; no definite D call. The V end was cut by 3 bases, the J end by 7 bases, with 15 bases between. Germline CDR1 is SQVTM and CDR2 is ANQGSEA. The CDR3 totals 13 residues. DNA of the CDR3: TGCAGCGTTGATGTGGGGTTTGCTGGTGGCTACACCTTC. Translation gives CSVDVGFAGGYTF.

The rearrangement uses TRBV3-1 (or the pseudogene TRBV3-2) and TRBJ1-3; a weak D match, TRBD1 (6 bases). Trimming stripped 5 bases from V and 0 bases from J, with 8 bases between. This CDR3 is 14 amino acids long. Looked up from germline, CDR1 is LGHDT and CDR2 is YNNKEL (reference sequence). Here the CDR3 reads CASSTGSSGNTIYF. Written as DNA, the CDR3 is TGTGCCAGCAGCACAGGGAGCTCTGGAAACACCATATATTTT.

This chain uses TRBV5-4 with TRBJ1-1; TRBD1 is a possible D gene (5 bases). CDR3 size: 15 residues. Trimming took off 1 base at V and 5 bases at J, with 15 bases between the two ends. Germline lookup yields CDR1 SGHNT and CDR2 YYREEE (reference sequence). The CDR3 sequence is CASSLFRDGPTEAFF. CDR3 in DNA: TGTGCCAGCAGCTTGTTCCGGGACGGCCCAACTGAAGCTTTCTTT.

The rearrangement links TRBV7-2 to TRBJ1-2, with a possible D match to TRBD1 (6 bases). The CDR3 has 14 amino acids. Trimming shortened V by 2 bases and J by 4 bases, and 11 bases separated the two germline ends. Germline V gene data show CDR1 as SGHTA and CDR2 as FQGNSA. In DNA form, the CDR3 reads TGTGCCAGCAGCTTATGGCAGGGGAGCTATGGCTACACCTTC. Its protein product is CASSLWQGSYGYTF.